This entry is about one T cell receptor (beta chain). The antigen remains unidentified. One entry per CDR3 protein results from TCRdb running MiXCR on the 5' RACE reads. The sample shows 84,000 or so distinct CDR3 sequences, about an eighth of them seen only once. The data belong to a study of early T cells in non-severe SARS-CoV-2 infection. For the study at large: Sequencing of bulk RNA from unsorted whole blood was done, without chain pairing. The study, taken as a whole, reports: Comparison of clonotypes with VDJdb favored anti-spike CD8 responses while missing private and CD4 specificities.

J was trimmed by 4 bases and V by 3 bases; bases with no gene match: 6. This CDR3 spans 15 amino acids. The germline CDR1 and CDR2 sequences are MDHEN and SYDVKM. The TCR sequence derives from an adult who was a healthcare worker with PCR-confirmed SARS-CoV-2 infection or an uninfected control (not recorded which). This sequence joins TRBV28 and TRBJ2-3, with TRBD1 matching over 8 bases. The sample comprised whole blood. The CDR3 region has the DNA TGTGCCAGCAGTTTCGCAGGGGGCTGGTCAGATACGCAGTATTTT. This translates into CASSFAGGWSDTQYF. Full variable domain (remainder filled in from reference TRBV28 and TRBJ2-3): DVKVTQSSRYLVKRTGEKVFLECVQDMDHENMFWYRQDPGLGLRLIYFSYDVKMKEKGDIPEGYSVSREKKERFSLILESASTNQTSMYLCASSFAGGWSDTQYFGPGTRLTVL.